The source of this T cell receptor (beta chain) is a study of T cells in women clearing cervical HPV infection. In the study overall: Cases' blood sampling followed lesion detection by median around 160 days (90 to 200).

Generated by immunoSEQ multiplex PCR, the TCRdb table keeps only in-frame clones and is missing some. The sample's table shows some 46,000 clones. This CDR3 is 15 amino acids long. V trimming: 4 bases; J trimming: 6 bases; junction bases outside the gene matches: 6. The germline gives CDR1 MGHRA, CDR2 YSYEKL. In the case of this clone: The read stops 3 residues short of the end of the CDR3; the missing end is completed from the germline J gene.

The sequence was collected from a woman aged 18-70 years with a cervical HPV16 infection that either progressed to CIN3+ or cleared (not recorded which). Sequences were obtained from blood buffy coat. The chain recombines TRBV4-1 with TRBJ1-6; 7 bases agree with TRBD1. The DNA read from the CDR3 is TGCGCCAGCAGCCGAACGACAGGGTCTAATTCACCC. Translating it yields CASSRTTGSNSP. The CDR3 in its entirety is CASSRTTGSNSPLHF.